This entry lists 2 T cell receptor beta chains sequenced from one sample in a study of blood T cell repertoires in COVID-19 (dated by TCRdb to the early 2020s). Receptor amplification or capture employed the immunoSEQ multiplex PCR assay. The clones in this table, taken by TCRdb from immuneACCESS, are in-frame only. Not every clone is retained; where verified, under half of the shortfall comes from an unresolved V gene, and the cause of the rest is unknown. In all, the sample holds 150,000 to 200,000 clones, and around 86% of those were seen once. The ten largest clonotypes hold under 10% of the sample. Sequences were obtained from peripheral blood. The receptors originated from a woman between 70 and 85 years old with COVID-19, enrolled during active disease.

This clone was detected only a few times. The chain recombines TRBV28 with TRBJ2-1; D might be TRBD2 (6 bases). The CDR3 is 14 amino acids. Germline assignment: CDR1 MDHEN and CDR2 SYDVKM. V was cut by 8 bases and J by 6 bases, with 17 bases left in between. CDR3 loop: CASPTAGLGNEQFF. The CDR3, as DNA: TGTGCCAGCCCTACCGCGGGACTGGGCAATGAGCAGTTCTTC. The complete variable domain, with remaining parts taken from reference TRBV28 and TRBJ2-1, reads DVKVTQSSRYLVKRTGEKVFLECVQDMDHENMFWYRQDPGLGLRLIYFSYDVKMKEKGDIPEGYSVSREKKERFSLILESASTNQTSMYLCASPTAGLGNEQFFGPGTRLTVL.

CDR3 coding DNA: TGCAGTGCGGACTCAGGGGTGGGGCAGTTCTTC. Its protein is CSADSGVGQFF. The chain couples TRBV20-1 to TRBJ2-1, with a possible D match to TRBD1 (6 bases). With 6 bases removed from V and 12 bases from J, the gap between germline ends came to 15 bases. The CDR3 length is 11 residues. Germline values: CDR1 DFQATT, CDR2 SNEGSKA (reference sequence).